Sequencing of this TCR beta chain was carried out in a study of regulatory T cells in long-lasting Graves disease. Overall study: In persistent Graves' disease, antithyroid drugs had been taken for over 5 years and TSH receptor antibodies stayed positive. The study, taken as a whole, reports: New patients shared fewer public clonotypes (966) than persistent patients did (around 2,700). Accuracy may have been reduced by the small sample size.

With 2 bases removed from V and 4 bases from J, the gap between germline ends came to 10 bases. The length of the CDR3 is 14 residues. Investigators prepared the TCR beta libraries by applying iRepertoire HTBI primers and Arm-PCR of CDR3 regions. TCRdb used MiXCR to reprocess the multiplex PCR reads, holding one entry per CDR3 protein. The sample includes 400,000 to 500,000 distinct CDR3 sequences, about a fifth of them seen just once. Regarding time point: persistent/refractory GD, antithyroid drugs over 5 years with positive TRAb. From RNA extracted from PBMCs, the TCR library was made. This clonotype turned up a few times. Its antigen is currently unknown.

The origin of this receptor is a female donor with Graves disease. The chain couples TRBV12-3 or TRBV12-4 to TRBJ2-3, with D unresolved. The sample was peripheral blood mononuclear cells (PBMCs), taken when the disease was refractory, from a patient treated with antithyroid drugs. This CDR3 reads CASSLNVPPDTQYF. CDR3 nucleotides: TGTGCCAGCAGTTTAAATGTCCCACCAGATACGCAGTATTTT.